Listed here are 30 T cell receptor beta chains from one sample, sequenced in a study of T cell responses to AZD1222 COVID-19 vaccine. Sequencing was performed with immunoSEQ multiplex PCR; in TCRdb, only in-frame clones are kept and a portion is missing. Seen here are some 130,000 clones, over 80% observed once, and the top ten hold approximately 7%. Source: peripheral blood, taken 28 days after the second AZD1222 dose. Every receptor here comes from an adult who received the AZD1222 COVID-19 vaccine.

The DNA for the CDR3 is TGTGCCAGCAGCTTAAACACCGTGGGAGGTCAGCCCCAGCATTTT. Protein product: CASSLNTVGGQPQHF. V is TRBV7-8 and J is TRBJ1-5; D uncertain. V was clipped by 2 bases and J by 6 bases, with 14 bases between them. CDR3 size: 15 residues. CDR1 and CDR2 from the germline V gene are SGHVS and FQNEAQ.

The chain is built from TRBV4-2 and TRBJ2-3, with 12 bases that match TRBD2. Trimming cost V 1 base and J 1 base; bases outside gene matches: 12. The CDR3 covers 20 residues. Germline V gives CDR1 LGHNA, CDR2 YNFKEQ. The CDR3 protein is CASSQAGLAGSMGGTDTQYF. The CDR3 coding sequence is TGTGCCAGCAGCCAAGCCGGACTAGCGGGGAGTATGGGGGGCACAGATACGCAGTATTTT.

The CDR3 sequence is CASSFFYGSGYTF. Here the CDR3 DNA reads TGTGCCAGCAGTTTTTTTTATGGGAGTGGCTACACCTTC. J is TRBJ1-2 and V is TRBV12-3 or TRBV12-4, with D hard to call. The length of the CDR3 is 13 residues. Trimming cost V 3 bases and J 7 bases, with 12 bases left between them.

The chain joins TRBV5-1 to TRBJ2-1, with D possibly being TRBD2 (6 bases). CDR1 SGHRS and CDR2 YFSETQ come from the germline V gene. This CDR3 comprises 16 residues. With 4 bases removed from V and 2 bases from J, the gap between germline ends came to 16 bases. The CDR3 region has the DNA TGCGCCAGCAGCCGGAGCGCTAGCGCTACCTACAATGAGCAGTTCTTC. Its protein is CASSRSASATYNEQFF.

The J gene is TRBJ2-1, the V gene TRBV19; D uncertain. The V gene lost 4 bases and the J gene lost 10 bases, with 11 bases spanning the gap. CDR1 LNHDA and CDR2 SQIVND come from the germline V gene (reference sequence). The CDR3 is 12 amino acids. CDR3 in DNA: TGTGCCAGTAGTACCATGACGGAAGAGCAGTTCTTC. Translation gives CASSTMTEEQFF.

This CDR3 reads CAWSVGAGKFETQYF. CDR3 nucleotide sequence: TGTGCCTGGAGTGTAGGGGCAGGGAAATTTGAGACCCAGTACTTC. The rearrangement uses TRBV30 and TRBJ2-5, with TRBD1 as a possible D gene (5 bases). Germline-derived CDR1 and CDR2 are GTSNPN and SVGIG (reference sequence). CDR3 size: 15 residues. Trimming pared 0 bases from V and 5 bases from J, leaving 16 bases between.

The chain has TRBV30 and TRBJ2-1; 12 bases are shared with TRBD2. Germline CDR1 reads GTSNPN; CDR2 reads SVGIG (reference sequence). V dropped 2 bases and J dropped 6; count of bases not matched to a gene: 11. This CDR3 region has 17 residues. The CDR3 sequence: CAWSPIWASGGANEQFF. The CDR3 nucleotides read TGTGCCTGGAGTCCGATTTGGGCTAGCGGGGGGGCCAATGAGCAGTTCTTC.

The rearrangement joins TRBV5-8 to TRBJ1-1; no firm D call. Looked up from germline, CDR1 is SGHTS and CDR2 is YDEGEE. This CDR3 spans 13 amino acids. Trimming pared 0 bases from V and 1 base from J, leaving 4 bases between. The CDR3 bases are TGTGCCAGCAGCTTGGATAGGAACACTGAAGCTTTCTTT. Its translation: CASSLDRNTEAFF.

The gene calls are TRBV23-1 and TRBJ2-1; TRBD2 agrees at 10 bases. TRBV23-1 is flagged as an ORF with uncertain function. The CDR3 runs to 14 residues. The V segment lost 3 bases and the J segment 6 bases; nucleotides outside the gene matches: 2. The CDR3 nucleotides read TGCGCCAGCAGTCACGGGACTAGCGTCAATGAGCAGTTCTTC. Amino acids: CASSHGTSVNEQFF.

The gene calls are TRBV3-1 (or the pseudogene TRBV3-2) and TRBJ1-6, with 10 bases lining up with TRBD1. The CDR3 extends over 14 amino acids. With 6 bases clipped from V and 8 bases from J, the junction kept 4 bases outside the gene matches. Germline V gene data show CDR1 as LGHDT and CDR2 as YNNKEL (reference sequence). The CDR3 reads CASRPGQGDSPLHF. CDR3 coding DNA: TGTGCCAGCAGGCCTGGACAGGGGGATTCACCCCTCCACTTT.

V and J are TRBV3-1 (or the pseudogene TRBV3-2) and TRBJ1-5; D is unresolved. The germline V and J ends were trimmed by 0 bases and 4 bases, with 4 bases remaining between them. The CDR3 spans 13 residues. CDR1 LGHDT and CDR2 YNNKEL come from the germline V gene (reference sequence). CDR3 in DNA: TGTGCCAGCAGCCAAGATCTGAATCAGCCCCAGCATTTT. Translation: CASSQDLNQPQHF.

V gene TRBV6-5 combines with J gene TRBJ1-2; D is possibly TRBD1 (6 bases). The CDR3 has 13 amino acids. Looked up from germline, CDR1 is MNHEY and CDR2 is SVGAGI. Trimming stripped 6 bases from V and 4 bases from J, with 12 bases between. The CDR3, as DNA: TGTGCCAGCAGCGACAGGTTAGCCTATGGCTACACCTTC. As protein: CASSDRLAYGYTF.

This clone was detected only once. The genes are TRBV7-9 and TRBJ2-3; unclear D gene. This CDR3 has 16 residues. CDR1 is SEHNR, CDR2 FQNEAQ, per germline (reference sequence). V was clipped by 4 bases and J by 0 bases, with 14 bases between them. The CDR3 DNA follows: TGTGCCAGCAGCTACGGAGTGCGGTTAAGCACAGATACGCAGTATTTT. Its protein is CASSYGVRLSTDTQYF. Variable domain in full (rest from reference TRBV7-9 and TRBJ2-3): DTGVSQNPRHKITKRGQNVTFRCDPISEHNRLYWYRQTLGQGPEFLTYFQNEAQLEKSRLLSDRFSAERPKGSFSTLEIQRTEQGDSAMYLCASSYGVRLSTDTQYFGPGTRLTVL.

The V call is TRBV6-4, the J call TRBJ1-1; no firm D call. The CDR3 spans 9 residues. CDR1 is MRHNA, CDR2 SNTAGT, per germline. Trimming took off 9 bases at V and 10 bases at J, with 9 bases between the two ends. DNA for the CDR3: TGTGCCAGTCAGGAGACAGCTTTCTTT. Amino acid sequence: CASQETAFF.

This clone came up a few times. The rearrangement links TRBV6-5 to TRBJ1-1; D is unclear. Germline V lookup: CDR1 MNHEY, CDR2 SVGAGI. CDR3 length: 15 residues. V was shortened by 2 bases and J by 4 bases, with 14 bases between the two germline ends. This CDR3 reads CASSYGVGSGTEAFF. As DNA, the CDR3 is TGTGCCAGCAGTTACGGGGTCGGTTCGGGCACTGAAGCTTTCTTT.

V is TRBV9 and J is TRBJ1-4, with a possible D match to TRBD1 (6 bases). V lost 0 bases to trimming and J lost 4 bases, with 22 bases between them. Germline V gene lookup returns CDR1 SGDLS and CDR2 YYNGEE. This CDR3 comprises 19 residues. The CDR3 sequence is CASSVDGRTGFRGNEKLFF. CDR3 nucleotides: TGTGCCAGCAGCGTAGATGGCCGAACAGGGTTCAGAGGTAATGAAAAACTGTTTTTT. Combining the CDR3 with reference TRBV9 and TRBJ1-4 gives the whole variable domain DSGVTQTPKHLITATGQRVTLRCSPRSGDLSVYWYQQSLDQGLQFLIQYYNGEERAKGNILERFSAQQFPDLHSELNLSSLELGDSALYFCASSVDGRTGFRGNEKLFFGSGTQLSVL.

This chain links TRBV6-6 with TRBJ2-3; tentative D call: TRBD2 (7 bases). Germline V gives CDR1 MNHNY, CDR2 SVGAGI (reference sequence). V was clipped by 5 bases and J by 1 base, with 10 bases between them. The CDR3 is 14 residues long. As DNA, the CDR3 is TGTGCCAGCAGTGGCGGGGGCCGCACAGATACGCAGTATTTT. Amino acid sequence: CASSGGGRTDTQYF.

V and J are TRBV24-1 and TRBJ2-3, with D perhaps matching TRBD1 (5 bases). The CDR3 contains 13 residues. V shed 3 bases and J shed 6 bases, with 9 bases lying between them. CDR1 KGHDR and CDR2 SFDVKD come from the germline V gene. As DNA, the CDR3 is TGTGCCACCAGTGATCGCAGGGTCGATACGCAGTATTTT. Its protein product is CATSDRRVDTQYF.

This clone appeared once. This sequence joins TRBV6-1 and TRBJ2-7; D not certain. With 0 bases removed from V and 0 bases from J, the gap between germline ends came to 9 bases. Looked up from germline, CDR1 is MNHNS and CDR2 is SASEGT. This CDR3 is built from 15 residues. The CDR3 region is CASSEALASSYEQYF. CDR3 bases: TGTGCCAGCAGTGAAGCGCTTGCTAGCTCCTACGAGCAGTACTTC.

This clone was detected only once. The chain has TRBV3-1 (or the pseudogene TRBV3-2) and TRBJ1-1, with D hard to call. This CDR3 contains 15 residues. CDR1 is LGHDT, CDR2 YNNKEL, per germline (reference sequence). Deletions cut 0 bases from V and 2 bases from J, with 10 bases between. The CDR3 DNA sequence: TGTGCCAGCAGCCAAGAGTTAGGAGTAAACACTGAAGCTTTCTTT. It encodes CASSQELGVNTEAFF.

The chain links TRBV15 to TRBJ1-5, with D unresolved. Trimming left V 0 bases short and J 1 base short, with 4 bases between. The CDR3 length is 14 residues. Germline CDR1 is LNHNV and CDR2 is YYDKDF (reference sequence). The CDR3, as DNA: TGTGCCACCAGCAGAGATGAGAGCAATCAGCCCCAGCATTTT. This sequence encodes CATSRDESNQPQHF.

This chain uses TRBV5-6 with TRBJ2-1; D tentatively fits TRBD1 or TRBD2 (6 bases each). V lost 3 bases to trimming and J lost 5 bases, with 15 bases between them. Per germline, CDR1 SGHDT and CDR2 YYEEEE. The CDR3 extends over 15 amino acids. As DNA, the CDR3 is TGTGCCAGCAGCTCCTCGGGGGCCCTTAACAATGAGCAGTTCTTC. Protein sequence: CASSSSGALNNEQFF.

The CDR3 DNA follows: TGCGCCAGCAGCCAAGAGTCGGGGGCCTACGAGCAGTACTTC. It translates to CASSQESGAYEQYF. The rearrangement links TRBV4-1 to TRBJ2-7; the D gene is possibly TRBD2 (6 bases). The V end lost 0 bases, the J end lost 2 bases, and 8 bases lay between the germline ends. Germline-derived CDR1 and CDR2 are MGHRA and YSYEKL. The CDR3 is 14 amino acids.

The chain links TRBV18 to TRBJ2-5, with 11 bases lining up with TRBD2. This CDR3 contains 16 residues. The germline CDR1 and CDR2 sequences are KGHSH and LQKENI. Losses at the gene ends were 1 base for V and 2 bases for J; bases not matched to a gene: 3. The CDR3 protein is CASSPRASGGQETQYF. Here the CDR3 DNA reads TGTGCCAGCTCACCACGGGCTAGCGGGGGGCAAGAGACCCAGTACTTC.

This sequence joins TRBV4-1 and TRBJ2-3, with TRBD1 identical over 8 bases. V shed 3 bases and J 6 bases; nucleotides not matched to a gene: 14. Germline V gene sequence: CDR1 MGHRA, CDR2 YSYEKL. CDR3 length: 17 amino acids. In DNA form, the CDR3 reads TGCGCCAGCAGCCAGGGGACAGGACTCCCCTTAAGGGATACGCAGTATTTT. It specifies CASSQGTGLPLRDTQYF.

The chain links TRBV9 to TRBJ1-2; 10 bases fit TRBD1. Germline trimming cut 3 bases from V and 8 bases from J; bases unmatched to any gene: 7. The CDR3 consists of 14 residues. Germline V lookup: CDR1 SGDLS, CDR2 YYNGEE. The CDR3 is CASSGLTGGYGYTF. The CDR3 bases are TGTGCCAGCAGCGGCCTGACAGGGGGCTACGGCTACACCTTC.

The chain is built from TRBV11-3 and TRBJ1-1; D not resolved. Per the germline V gene, CDR1 is SGHNT and CDR2 is YENEEA. With 0 bases removed from V and 5 bases from J, the gap between germline ends came to 7 bases. The CDR3 has 13 residues. CDR3 coding DNA: TGTGCCAGCAGCTTAGATCTTTATACTGAAGCTTTCTTT. Translation gives CASSLDLYTEAFF.

CDR3 DNA sequence: TGTGCCAGCAGCGTATACACCGGTGTCTATGGCTACACCTTC. It translates to CASSVYTGVYGYTF. The chain is built from TRBV9 and TRBJ1-2; D uncertain. Deletions cut 1 base from V and 4 bases from J, with 11 bases between. Looked up from germline, CDR1 is SGDLS and CDR2 is YYNGEE. CDR3 length: 14 residues.

This clone has a handful of counts. CDR3 loop: CASTTGGNSPLHF. In nucleotides, the CDR3 is TGTGCCAGCACCACAGGGGGCAATTCACCCCTCCACTTT. The rearrangement links TRBV27 to TRBJ1-6; 9 bases are a match to TRBD1. V was pared by 7 bases and J by 7 bases, with 2 bases of the junction left unmatched. The CDR3 totals 13 residues. Germline loops: CDR1 MNHEY, CDR2 SMNVEV (reference sequence).

V is TRBV12-3 or TRBV12-4 and J is TRBJ1-2; D is unresolved. The CDR3 sequence is 13 residues long. V was pared by 6 bases and J by 4 bases, with 12 bases between. The DNA of the CDR3 is TGTGCCAGCAGGCCGGGCGGAGCCTATGGCTACACCTTC. Translation: CASRPGGAYGYTF.